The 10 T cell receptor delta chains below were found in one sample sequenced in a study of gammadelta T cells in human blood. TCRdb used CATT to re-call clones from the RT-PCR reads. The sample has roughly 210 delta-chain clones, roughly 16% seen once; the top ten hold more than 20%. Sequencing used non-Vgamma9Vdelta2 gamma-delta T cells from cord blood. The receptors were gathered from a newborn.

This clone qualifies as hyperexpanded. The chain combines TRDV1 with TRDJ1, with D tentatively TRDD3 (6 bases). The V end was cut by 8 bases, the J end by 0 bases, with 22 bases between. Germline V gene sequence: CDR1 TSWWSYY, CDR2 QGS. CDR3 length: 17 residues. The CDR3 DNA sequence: TGTGCTCTTCAAGGGGGGACCGAGGGCCTGTACACCGATAAACTCATCTTT. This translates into CALQGGTEGLYTDKLIF.

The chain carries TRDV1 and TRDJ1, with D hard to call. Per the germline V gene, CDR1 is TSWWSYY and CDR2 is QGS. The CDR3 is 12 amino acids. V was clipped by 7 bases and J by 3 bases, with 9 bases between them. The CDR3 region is CALAIYSDKLIF. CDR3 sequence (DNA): TGTGCTCTTGCCATATACTCCGATAAACTCATCTTT.

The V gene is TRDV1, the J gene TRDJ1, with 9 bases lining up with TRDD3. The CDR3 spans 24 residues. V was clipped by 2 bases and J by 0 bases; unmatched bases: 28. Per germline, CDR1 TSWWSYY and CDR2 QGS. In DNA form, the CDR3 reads TGTGCTCTTGGGGAAAAATGGTCGACGAACCCAGTACTGGGGGAAGACCAGTACACCGATAAACTCATCTTT. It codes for CALGEKWSTNPVLGEDQYTDKLIF.

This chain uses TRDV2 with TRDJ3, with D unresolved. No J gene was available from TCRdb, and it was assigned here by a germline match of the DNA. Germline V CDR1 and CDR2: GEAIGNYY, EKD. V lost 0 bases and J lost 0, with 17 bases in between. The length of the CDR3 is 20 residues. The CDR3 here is CACDTGSPPESSWDTRQMFF. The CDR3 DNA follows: TGTGCCTGTGACACCGGATCCCCCCCGGAGAGCTCCTGGGACACCCGACAGATGTTTTTC.

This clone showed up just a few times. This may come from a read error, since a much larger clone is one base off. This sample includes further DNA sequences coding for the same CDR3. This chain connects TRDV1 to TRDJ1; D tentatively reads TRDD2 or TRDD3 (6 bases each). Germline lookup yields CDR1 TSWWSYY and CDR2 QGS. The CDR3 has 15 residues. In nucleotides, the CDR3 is TGTGCTCTGGGGGAACGGGGCCTTCCAAACTCCCAAGTCATCTTT. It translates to CALGERGLPNSQVIF.

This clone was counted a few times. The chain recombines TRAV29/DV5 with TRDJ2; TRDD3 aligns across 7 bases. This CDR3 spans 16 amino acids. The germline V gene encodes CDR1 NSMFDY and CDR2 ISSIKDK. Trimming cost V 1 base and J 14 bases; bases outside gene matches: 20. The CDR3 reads CAASTRGGWLSSGLFF. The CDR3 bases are TGTGCAGCAAGCACGAGAGGGGGATGGCTCAGTTCAGGGCTCTTCTTT.

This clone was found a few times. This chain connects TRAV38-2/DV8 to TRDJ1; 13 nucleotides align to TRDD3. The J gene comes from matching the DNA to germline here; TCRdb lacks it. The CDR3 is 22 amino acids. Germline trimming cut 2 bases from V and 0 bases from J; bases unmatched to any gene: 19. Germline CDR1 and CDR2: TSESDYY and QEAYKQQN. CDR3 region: CAYRSSPFTGGYAPTYTDKLIF. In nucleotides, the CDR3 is TGTGCTTATAGGAGTTCCCCTTTTACTGGGGGATACGCCCCCACGTACACCGATAAACTCATCTTT.

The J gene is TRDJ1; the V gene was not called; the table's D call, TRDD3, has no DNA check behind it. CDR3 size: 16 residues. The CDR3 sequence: CACDTFSTGGYYELIF. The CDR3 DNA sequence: TGTGCCTGTGACACTTTTAGTACTGGGGGATACTACGAACTCATCTTT.

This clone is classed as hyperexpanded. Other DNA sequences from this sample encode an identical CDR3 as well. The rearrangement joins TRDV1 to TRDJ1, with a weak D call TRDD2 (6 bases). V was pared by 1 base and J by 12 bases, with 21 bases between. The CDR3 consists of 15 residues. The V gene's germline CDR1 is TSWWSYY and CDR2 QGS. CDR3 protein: CALGERGLPNSQVIF. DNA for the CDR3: TGTGCTCTTGGGGAACGGGGCCTTCCAAACTCCCAAGTCATCTTT.

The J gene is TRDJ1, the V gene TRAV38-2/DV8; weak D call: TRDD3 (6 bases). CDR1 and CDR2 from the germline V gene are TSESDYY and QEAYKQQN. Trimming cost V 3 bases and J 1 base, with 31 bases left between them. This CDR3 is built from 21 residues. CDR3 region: CAYRMRIPRVLGLSGTDKLIF. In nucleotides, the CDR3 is TGTGCTTATAGGATGCGAATTCCGCGGGTACTGGGATTATCGGGCACCGATAAACTCATCTTT.